The next 3 T cell receptor beta chains were all read from a single sample in a study of shared clonotypes between healthy human individuals. Sequencing used immunoSEQ multiplex PCR; TCRdb keeps in-frame clones, though not all of them. In the table there are millions of clones, over 85% of which are singletons. Source material: naive CD4+ T cells sorted from blood. The subset denotes: CD45RA+ positively selected. The receptors originated from a man between 18 and 35 years old in good health.

This clone was recorded only once. The V and J genes are TRBV29-1 and TRBJ1-2; no firm D call. This CDR3 comprises 13 residues. Germline V gene sequence: CDR1 SQVTM, CDR2 ANQGSEA. Between the trimmed V and J ends, which lost 2 bases and 4 bases, there was a span of 11 bases. The CDR3 loop is CSVEKATSYGYTF. CDR3 sequence (DNA): TGCAGCGTTGAAAAGGCGACGAGCTATGGCTACACCTTC.

This clone has a single count. The chain recombines TRBV11-2 with TRBJ2-2; TRBD2 matches 7 bases. Trimming took 5 bases from V and 4 from J; bases not matched to a gene: 4. CDR1 and CDR2 (germline): SGHAT, FQNNGV. The CDR3 covers 14 residues. The CDR3 DNA sequence: TGTGCCAGCAGCACTAGCGAAGTCACCGGGGAGCTGTTTTTT. Protein: CASSTSEVTGELFF.

The chain recombines TRBV2 with TRBJ2-6; D possibly matches TRBD1 or TRBD2 (5 bases each). There are 15 residues in the CDR3. From germline, CDR1 is SNHLY and CDR2 FYNNEI. V was shortened by 4 bases and J by 4 bases, with 11 bases between the two germline ends. This CDR3 is CASSGSGRGANVLTF. The CDR3 nucleotides read TGTGCCAGCAGTGGCTCGGGACGGGGGGCCAACGTCCTGACTTTC. The whole variable domain, remainder taken from reference TRBV2 and TRBJ2-6, is EPEVTQTPSHQVTQMGQEVILRCVPISNHLYFYWYRQILGQKVEFLVSFYNNEISEKSEIFDDQFSVERPDGSNFTLKIRSTKLEDSAMYFCASSGSGRGANVLTFGAGSRLTVL.